This T cell receptor (beta chain) was recovered during a study of OX40 agonist ivuxolimab in advanced cancers. As for the study more broadly: Ivuxolimab, which targeted the costimulatory receptor OX40 (CD134), was an agonistic, fully human IgG2 monoclonal antibody. Intravenous ivuxolimab was administered to patients every 2 weeks at six dose levels: 0.01, 0.1, 0.3, 1.5, 3 and 10 mg/kg. Among the roughly 54 dose-escalation patients, roughly 20 had hepatocellular carcinoma, around 15 melanoma, 9 renal cell carcinoma and 9 head and neck cancer. In the dose-escalation cohort, more than 80% of patients were male, and the mean age was around 65 years with a range of roughly 20 to 85. Prior anti-PD-1, anti-PD-L1 or anti-CTLA-4 therapy was permitted, and less than 45% of dose-escalation patients had received checkpoint inhibitors. Partial responses occurred in three dose-escalation patients, of whom one had hepatocellular carcinoma and two had cutaneous melanoma. The purpose of peripheral TCRbeta sequencing was to test whether ivuxolimab changed TCR sequence diversity and led to clonal T-cell expansion. The monotherapy dose-escalation portion (N ≈ 52 patients) of the phase I ivuxolimab trial is reported in the paper. The paper's findings and limits, for the study overall: Which antigens the clonally expanded peripheral T cells were specific for was not determined. Low levels of normalized T-cell clonal expansion were also seen in some patients who did not respond. After ivuxolimab, expanded clones were on average more numerous among CD8+ T cells than among CD4+ T cells. At doses of 0.1 to 3.0 mg/kg, clonal expansion of both CD4+ and CD8+ T cells in blood was seen between baseline and week 6. In the 0.1-3.0 mg/kg groups, partial responders were among the patients with the lowest normalized peripheral clonal expansion, particularly in CD8+ T cells.

Genomic DNA was extracted from sorted cells for sequencing of the TCRbeta CDR3 region. TCRbeta CDR3 regions were sequenced using the immunoSEQ Assay. Held by TCRdb, this immuneACCESS table contains in-frame sequences only and omits some clones. Under half of the omission traces to an unresolved V gene where checked; the cause of the rest is unknown. This sample lists 60,000 to 65,000 clones; about 90% were detected once. The ten largest clones take up less than 6% of the sample. This clone was detected only once. The antigen this receptor binds is unknown. Qualities for individual bases were not recorded, and no much larger clone is one base off. The trial excluded patients who had a history of autoimmune disease or who were on systemic immunosuppression. In every dose cohort, peripheral blood was drawn for TCR sequencing at baseline, cycle 4 day 1, and cycle 7 day 1. The samples were drawn from a first-in-human, open-label, multicenter phase I dose-escalation trial of ivuxolimab. The trial enrolled adults with locally advanced or metastatic head and neck squamous cell, hepatocellular, melanoma or renal cell carcinoma. Before TCR sequencing, CD4+ and CD8+ T cells were separately sorted from peripheral blood.

This clonotype was sampled from an adult with an advanced solid tumor such as melanoma, head and neck, liver or kidney cancer. This material consisted of CD4+ or CD8+ T cells sorted from blood, taken in a trial of the OX40 agonist ivuxolimab.

The CDR3 here reads CASSPLLAGGISTDTQYF. The DNA is TGTGCCAGCAGCCCTCTACTAGCGGGAGGAATTAGCACAGATACGCAGTATTTT. The rearrangement combines TRBV11-2 with TRBJ2-3; 12 junctional bases match TRBD2. The CDR3 contains 18 residues, cysteine and phenylalanine counted. Left in the record is the CDR3 DNA by itself, 54 bases read in frame from the first base. V is trimmed back by 5 bases and J by 0 bases, and the junction contains 9 bases that no gene match accounts for. The germline V gene gives CDR1 as SGHAT and CDR2 as FQNNGV. Full variable domain (CDR3 extended with the reference TRBV11-2 and TRBJ2-3 proteins): EAGVAQSPRYKIIEKRQSVAFWCNPISGHATLYWYQQILGQGPKLLIQFQNNGVVDDSQLPKDRFSAERLKGVDSTLKIQPAKLEDSAVYLCASSPLLAGGISTDTQYFGPGTRLTVL.